This T cell receptor beta chain stems from a study of CD8 T cells in ankylosing spondylitis. A single record per CDR3 protein comes from TCRdb applying MiXCR to the 5' RACE reads. This sample has 150,000 to 200,000 distinct CDR3 sequences, with 10% to 15% found just once. This clonotype occurred many times. There are 15 residues in the CDR3. J was trimmed by 7 bases and V by 7 bases; bases with no gene match: 12. V usage is TRBV12-3 or TRBV12-4 and J usage is TRBJ2-1; 8 bases line up with TRBD2. Material: blood, either unsorted or a sorted T cell fraction (not recorded which). This clonotype was obtained from a female donor with ankylosing spondylitis or in good health (not recorded which). The CDR3: CASNPPGAGVNEQFF. The DNA of the CDR3 is TGTGCCAGCAACCCTCCCGGAGCGGGAGTTAATGAGCAGTTCTTC.